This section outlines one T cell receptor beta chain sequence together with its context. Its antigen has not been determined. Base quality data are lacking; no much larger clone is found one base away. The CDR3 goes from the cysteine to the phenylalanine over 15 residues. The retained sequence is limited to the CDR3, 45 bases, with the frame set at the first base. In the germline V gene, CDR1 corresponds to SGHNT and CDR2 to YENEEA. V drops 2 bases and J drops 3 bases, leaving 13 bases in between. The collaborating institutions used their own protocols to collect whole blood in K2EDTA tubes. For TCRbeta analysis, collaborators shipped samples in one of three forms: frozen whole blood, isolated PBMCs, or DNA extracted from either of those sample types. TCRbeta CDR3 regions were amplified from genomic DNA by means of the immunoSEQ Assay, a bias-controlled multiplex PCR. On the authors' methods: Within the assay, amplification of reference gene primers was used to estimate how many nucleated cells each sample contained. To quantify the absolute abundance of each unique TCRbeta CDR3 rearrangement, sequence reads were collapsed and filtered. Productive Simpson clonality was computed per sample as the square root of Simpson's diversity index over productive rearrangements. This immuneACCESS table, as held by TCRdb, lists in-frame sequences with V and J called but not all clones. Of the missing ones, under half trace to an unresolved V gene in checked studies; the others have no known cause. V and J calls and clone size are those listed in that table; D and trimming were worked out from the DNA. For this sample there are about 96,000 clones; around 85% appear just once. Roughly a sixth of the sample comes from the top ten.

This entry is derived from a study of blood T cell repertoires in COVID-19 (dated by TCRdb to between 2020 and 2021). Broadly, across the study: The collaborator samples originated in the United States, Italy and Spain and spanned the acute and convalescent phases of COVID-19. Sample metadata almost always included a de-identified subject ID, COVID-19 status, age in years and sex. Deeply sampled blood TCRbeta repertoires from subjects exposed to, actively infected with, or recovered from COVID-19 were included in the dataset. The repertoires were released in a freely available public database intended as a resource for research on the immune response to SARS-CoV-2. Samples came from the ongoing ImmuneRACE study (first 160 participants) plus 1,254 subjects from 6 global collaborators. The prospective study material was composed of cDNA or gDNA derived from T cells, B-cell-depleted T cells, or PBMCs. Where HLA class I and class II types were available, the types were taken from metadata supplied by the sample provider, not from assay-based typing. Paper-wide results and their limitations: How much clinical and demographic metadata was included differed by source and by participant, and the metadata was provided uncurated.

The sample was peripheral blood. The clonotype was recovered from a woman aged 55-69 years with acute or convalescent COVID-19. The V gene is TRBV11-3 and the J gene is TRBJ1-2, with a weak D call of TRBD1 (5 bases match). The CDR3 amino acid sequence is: CASSLWGGEHYGYTF. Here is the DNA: TGTGCCAGCAGCTTATGGGGCGGGGAGCACTATGGCTACACCTTC.